The T cell receptor beta chain under discussion was sequenced for a study of OX40 agonist ivuxolimab in advanced cancers. Study-level background: Ivuxolimab was a fully human IgG2 agonistic monoclonal antibody targeting the costimulatory receptor OX40 (CD134). Peripheral TCRbeta sequencing aimed to test whether ivuxolimab altered TCR sequence diversity and caused clonal T-cell expansion. Three dose-escalation patients achieved partial responses, one with hepatocellular carcinoma and two with cutaneous melanoma. Among the roughly 50 dose-escalation patients, around 19 had hepatocellular carcinoma, 15 melanoma, 9 renal cell carcinoma and 9 head and neck cancer. In the dose-escalation cohort, around four fifths of patients were male, and the mean age was approximately 60 years with a range of roughly 20 to 85. The paper covers the monotherapy dose-escalation part of the phase I ivuxolimab trial, which included N of about 56 patients. Intravenous ivuxolimab was administered to patients every 2 weeks at six dose levels: 0.01, 0.1, 0.3, 1.5, 3 and 10 mg/kg. Prior anti-PD-1, anti-PD-L1 or anti-CTLA-4 therapy was permitted, and 40% to 50% of dose-escalation patients had received checkpoint inhibitors.

Including the terminal cysteine and phenylalanine, the CDR3 comprises 14 residues. Kept here is only the CDR3 DNA, which spans 42 bases and is read in frame from base 1. Via the germline V gene, CDR1 is MNHNS and CDR2 SASEGT. V sheds 7 bases and J sheds 4 bases, leaving 11 bases between their ends. Genomic DNA was extracted from sorted cells for sequencing of the TCRbeta CDR3 region. TCRbeta CDR3 regions were sequenced using the immunoSEQ Assay. The table was pulled from immuneACCESS by TCRdb, which kept in-frame rearrangements only. Such tables lose some clones; where checked, under half of the loss comes from unresolved V genes, and the rest has no known cause. In all, the sample holds 70,000 to 95,000 clones, and 86% of those were seen once. In total, the top ten clones hold about 1.9% of the sample. The trial excluded patients who had a history of autoimmune disease or who were on systemic immunosuppression. Peripheral blood for TCR sequencing was drawn from every dose cohort at baseline, at cycle 4 day 1 and at cycle 7 day 1. The samples were drawn from a first-in-human, open-label, multicenter phase I dose-escalation trial of ivuxolimab. The trial enrolled adults with locally advanced or metastatic head and neck squamous cell, hepatocellular, melanoma or renal cell carcinoma. Before TCR sequencing, CD4+ T cells and CD8+ T cells from peripheral blood were sorted into separate populations.

Concerning this clone itself: The antigen it binds to is not known. Per-base quality was not reported, and no clone a single base away is much larger than it.

The paper as a whole reports these results and caveats: In the 0.1-3.0 mg/kg groups, partial responders were among the patients with the lowest normalized peripheral clonal expansion, particularly in CD8+ T cells. Antigen specificity was not determined for the clonally expanded peripheral T cells. Low levels of normalized T-cell clonal expansion were also seen in some patients who did not respond. After ivuxolimab, CD8+ T cells had more expanded clones than CD4+ T cells on average. At doses of 0.1 to 3.0 mg/kg, clonal expansion of both CD4+ and CD8+ T cells in blood was seen between baseline and week 6.

The rearrangement combines TRBV6-1 with TRBJ2-6, with the D gene call left open. The receptor comes from an adult with an advanced solid tumor such as melanoma, head and neck, liver or kidney cancer. The specimen was CD4+ or CD8+ T cells sorted from blood, collected in a trial of the OX40 agonist ivuxolimab. The DNA reads as follows: TGTGCCAGCATCAGCTACGGGGGGGCCAACGTCCTGACTTTC. Translated, it gives CASISYGGANVLTF.